These 13 T cell receptor beta chains share one sample of origin, sequenced in a study of Tregs in tolerant kidney transplant recipients. These receptors have no known antigen. Profiling relied on immunoSEQ multiplex PCR, and the TCRdb table lists in-frame clones only, not all of them. The sample has around 30,000 clones; 65% to 85% are singletons. What was sequenced was Tregs from blood cultured with allogeneic cells. All receptors come from a human donor in good health.

V usage is TRBV19 and J usage is TRBJ1-2, with D perhaps matching TRBD1 (5 bases). From germline, CDR1 is LNHDA and CDR2 SQIVND (reference sequence). V was trimmed by 3 bases and J by 1 base, leaving 24 bases between them. This CDR3 spans 19 amino acids. CDR3 region: CASSIWGSRRRVFNYGYTF. The CDR3 nucleotides read TGTGCCAGTAGTATTTGGGGCTCCAGGAGACGGGTGTTTAACTATGGCTACACCTTC.

This clone was seen once. This chain connects TRBV6-5 to TRBJ2-3; D is uncertain. V lost 2 bases and J lost 1, with 4 bases in between. The CDR3 extends over 13 amino acids. CDR1 is MNHEY and CDR2 is SVGAGI in the germline V gene. The CDR3 sequence is CASSYLGTDTQYF. Here the CDR3 DNA reads TGTGCCAGCAGTTACCTGGGCACAGATACGCAGTATTTT.

This CDR3 reads CASSLDSLGNQPQHF. CDR3 nucleotides: TGTGCCAGCAGCTTAGACAGTTTAGGCAATCAGCCCCAGCATTTT. The rearrangement joins TRBV11-2 to TRBJ1-5; D remains unclear. This CDR3 spans 15 amino acids. CDR1 and CDR2 from the germline V gene are SGHAT and FQNNGV. Trimming shortened V by 0 bases and J by 2 bases, and 8 bases separated the two germline ends.

The chain recombines TRBV7-2 with TRBJ2-5, with TRBD2 identical over 9 bases. The J call is in doubt because the DNA end fits TRBJ2-7 better. The CDR3 length is 15 residues. Per the germline V gene, CDR1 is SGHTA and CDR2 is FQGNSA. CDR3 protein: CASSLEAGGSYEQYF. The CDR3 DNA reads as TGTGCCAGCAGCTTAGAAGCGGGGGGTTCCTACGAGCAGTACTTC.

This clone has only a few counts. The rearrangement uses TRBV6-6 and TRBJ1-5; D is undetermined. Germline CDR1 reads MNHNY; CDR2 reads SVGAGI (reference sequence). V gave up 5 bases and J gave up 4 bases, with 6 bases separating them. The CDR3 length is 12 residues. The CDR3 loop is CASSQWNQPQHF. The DNA for the CDR3 is TGTGCCAGCAGTCAATGGAATCAGCCCCAGCATTTT.

The chain joins TRBV4-2 to TRBJ2-7, with D unresolved. V shed 0 bases and J shed 4 bases, with 7 bases lying between them. CDR3 size: 13 residues. The germline V gene has CDR1 LGHNA and CDR2 YNFKEQ. DNA of the CDR3: TGTGCCAGCAGCCAAGATTCGGATTACGAGCAGTACTTC. Its translation: CASSQDSDYEQYF.

The count of this clone is one. This chain connects TRBV4-1 to TRBJ2-4, with D unresolved. CDR3 size: 16 residues. The germline V gene has CDR1 MGHRA and CDR2 YSYEKL. V was pared by 2 bases and J by 0 bases, with 11 bases between. The CDR3 nucleotides read TGCGCCAGCAGCCAAAATCATGGCGTAGCCAAAAACATTCAGTACTTC. It specifies CASSQNHGVAKNIQYF.

The chain combines TRBV27 with TRBJ1-5; 7 positions match TRBD1. The germline V gene encodes CDR1 MNHEY and CDR2 SMNVEV (reference sequence). After removal of 3 bases from V and 9 bases from J, the junction contained 11 bases not matched to a gene. This CDR3 region has 15 residues. CDR3 loop: CASSLRGGSPRPQHF. The CDR3 coding sequence is TGTGCCAGCAGTTTGAGAGGGGGCTCCCCAAGGCCCCAGCATTTT.

The chain combines TRBV5-6 with TRBJ2-1; 7 bases are a match to TRBD1. Germline values: CDR1 SGHDT, CDR2 YYEEEE. CDR3 length equals 15 residues. V gave up 4 bases and J gave up 6 bases; unmatched junction bases: 10. CDR3 amino acids: CASSRRQGMANEQFF. The CDR3 nucleotides are TGTGCCAGCAGCCGCAGACAGGGTATGGCCAATGAGCAGTTCTTC.

The chain employs TRBV12-2 and TRBJ2-7; the table names TRBD2, a call not compared with the DNA. TRBV12-2 is designated a pseudogene. This CDR3 has 18 amino acids. The CDR3 loop reads CASRLATSSGRVGSEQYF. CDR3 in DNA: TGTGCAAGTCGCTTAGCGACAAGTAGCGGGAGAGTGGGATCCGAGCAGTACTTC.

This chain links TRBV15 with TRBJ2-5, with 10 positions matching TRBD2. This CDR3 region has 16 residues. V trimming: 9 bases; J trimming: 5 bases; junction bases outside the gene matches: 15. Germline lookup yields CDR1 LNHNV and CDR2 YYDKDF (reference sequence). The CDR3 protein is CATQTSGRHRGETQYF. The CDR3 DNA reads as TGTGCCACTCAGACTAGCGGGCGGCATAGGGGGGAGACCCAGTACTTC.

The chain joins TRBV7-9 to TRBJ1-1, with D tentatively TRBD1 (5 bases). The CDR3 is 11 amino acids. Per the germline V gene, CDR1 is SEHNR and CDR2 is FQNEAQ (reference sequence). Trimming removed 6 bases at V and 11 bases at J, with 13 bases between. The CDR3, as DNA: TGTGCCAGCAGTCCTGACAGTCGGGCTTTCTTT. Its protein product is CASSPDSRAFF.

The V call is TRBV6-5, the J call TRBJ2-3; TRBD2 matches 8 bases. Germline lookup yields CDR1 MNHEY and CDR2 SVGAGI. The CDR3 length is 15 residues. Losses at the gene ends were 4 bases for V and 1 base for J; bases not matched to a gene: 4. Written as DNA, the CDR3 is TGTGCCAGCAGTTCCCCGACTAGCGGCACAGATACGCAGTATTTT. It translates to CASSSPTSGTDTQYF.